The clone carrying this TCR beta chain was observed a few times. The CDR3 runs to 13 residues. Germline loops: CDR1 KGHDR, CDR2 SFDVKD. V shed 6 bases and J shed 5 bases, with 9 bases lying between them. In TCRdb, the RT-PCR reads were re-called with MiXCR into one record per CDR3 protein. The data show about 680,000 distinct CDR3 sequences, with about 14% seen just once and 3.6% held by the top ten. The chain employs TRBV24-1 and TRBJ2-2, with unresolved D. The receptor was derived from a female donor in good health, serving as a healthy control. The specimen sequenced was memory CD4+ T cells from blood. The CDR3 DNA sequence: TGTGCCACCAGTCTATACACGACCGGGGAGCTGTTTTTT. It is translated as CATSLYTTGELFF.